Shown below are 19 T cell receptor beta chains from a single sample sequenced in a study of preoperative IRX-2 immunotherapy in early breast cancer. Libraries were prepared by immunoSEQ multiplex PCR; TCRdb keeps only in-frame clonotypes and omits some of them. The data contain 25,000 to 30,000 clones, 70% to 85% of them seen just once; the ten biggest clones take up more than 3%. Treatment: preoperative locoregional IRX-2 cytokine immunotherapy. Sample collection was performed from a patient treated with IRX-2 immunotherapy. These TCRs come from a human donor with breast cancer.

This sequence joins TRBV11-3 and TRBJ2-5, with 8 bases that match TRBD1. Losses at the gene ends were 5 bases for V and 8 bases for J; bases not matched to a gene: 10. This CDR3 is 14 amino acids long. In germline, CDR1 is SGHNT, CDR2 YENEEA. The chain's CDR3 is CASSPGQGLSTQYF. CDR3 bases: TGTGCCAGCAGCCCAGGACAGGGATTGAGTACCCAGTACTTC.

The chain uses TRBV6-8 and TRBJ1-5; 7 bases are shared with TRBD1. V lost 6 bases to trimming and J lost 0 bases; unmatched junction nucleotides: 2. This CDR3 comprises 14 residues. Germline values: CDR1 MNHGY, CDR2 SAAAGT. DNA of the CDR3: TGTGCCAGCAGGACAGGGTTTAGCAATCAGCCCCAGCATTTT. Translating it yields CASRTGFSNQPQHF.

The chain joins TRBV19 to TRBJ2-1; 8 bases align to TRBD1. Germline assignment: CDR1 LNHDA and CDR2 SQIVND (reference sequence). V lost 3 bases, J lost 7 bases, and 5 bases stayed unmatched. The CDR3 totals 14 residues. The CDR3 spells CASSIQDRANEQFF. DNA for the CDR3: TGTGCCAGTAGTATTCAGGACAGGGCTAATGAGCAGTTCTTC.

V is TRBV29-1 and J is TRBJ2-1; 7 bases agree with TRBD2. The CDR3 covers 13 residues. V gave up 4 bases and J gave up 8 bases; unmatched junction bases: 8. Germline loops: CDR1 SQVTM, CDR2 ANQGSEA. CDR3 in amino acids: CSVARTSRDEQFF. As DNA, the CDR3 is TGCAGCGTTGCTCGGACTAGTCGCGATGAGCAGTTCTTC.

This chain connects TRBV30 to TRBJ2-7; 8 bases line up with TRBD1. The CDR3 consists of 14 residues. The ends lost 4 bases at V and 4 bases at J; junction bases unmatched: 9. CDR1 and CDR2 from the germline V gene are GTSNPN and SVGIG (reference sequence). The CDR3, as DNA: TGTGCCTGGACACCCGGGACAGGTTGGTACGAGCAGTACTTC. Translation gives CAWTPGTGWYEQYF. Complete variable domain (other parts from reference TRBV30 and TRBJ2-7): SQTIHQWPATLVQPVGSPLSLECTVEGTSNPNLYWYRQAAGRGLQLLFYSVGIGQISSEVPQNLSASRPQDRQFILSSKKLLLSDSGFYLCAWTPGTGWYEQYFGPGTRLTVT.

CDR3 sequence: CASSIESLLAVRYTF. The CDR3 region has the DNA TGTGCCAGTAGTATAGAGAGCCTCTTGGCGGTTCGCTACACCTTC. The rearrangement joins TRBV19 to TRBJ1-2, with D unresolved. Germline loops: CDR1 LNHDA, CDR2 SQIVND (reference sequence). Trimming removed 0 bases from V and 9 bases from J, with 17 bases in between. There are 15 residues in the CDR3.

The chain recombines TRBV18 with TRBJ1-3, with 7 bases identical to TRBD1. The CDR3 loop spans 18 amino acids. V shed 1 base, J shed 0 bases, and the junction held 9 bases outside the gene matches. The germline V gene has CDR1 KGHSH and CDR2 LQKENI. CDR3 in DNA: TGTGCCAGCTCACCACAATCCGGGACAGCAGTCTCTGGAAACACCATATATTTT. This codes for CASSPQSGTAVSGNTIYF.

The chain carries TRBV11-3 and TRBJ1-2, with D unclear. Germline V CDR1 and CDR2: SGHNT, YENEEA. The CDR3 loop spans 14 amino acids. Trimming shortened V by 3 bases and J by 7 bases, and 15 bases separated the two germline ends. CDR3 residues: CASSLAGVFIGYTF. The CDR3 DNA reads as TGTGCCAGCAGCTTGGCCGGGGTCTTCATTGGCTACACCTTC.

A note on this clone: A junction boundary mismatches the germline segment, possibly from a read error. The chain uses TRBV5-1 and TRBJ1-3; 7 nucleotides agree with TRBD1. CDR3 length equals 15 residues. CDR1 SGHRS and CDR2 YFSETQ come from the germline V gene. The CDR3, as DNA: TGCGTCAGCAGAGGAATAGGGGGCGCAGGAAACACCATATATTTT. Amino acid sequence: CVSRGIGGAGNTIYF.

The CDR3 DNA reads as TGTGCCAGCAGTCCTCCCTGGACTCACTACGAGCAGTACTTC. It codes for CASSPPWTHYEQYF. The J gene is TRBJ2-7, the V gene TRBV28; possibly TRBD2 for D (5 bases). The CDR3 totals 14 residues. Trimming left V 5 bases short and J 3 bases short, with 14 bases between. Germline assignment: CDR1 MDHEN and CDR2 SYDVKM. The variable domain in full, with the rest retrieved from reference TRBV28 and TRBJ2-7, is DVKVTQSSRYLVKRTGEKVFLECVQDMDHENMFWYRQDPGLGLRLIYFSYDVKMKEKGDIPEGYSVSREKKERFSLILESASTNQTSMYLCASSPPWTHYEQYFGPGTRLTVT.

This chain connects TRBV30 to TRBJ1-4; TRBD1 agrees at 9 bases. The CDR3 has 12 amino acids. V shed 8 bases, J shed 6 bases, and the junction held 4 bases outside the gene matches. Germline assignment: CDR1 GTSNPN and CDR2 SVGIG (reference sequence). DNA of the CDR3: TGTGCCGTCACAGGGGGCGATGAAAAACTGTTTTTT. Translation gives CAVTGGDEKLFF.

This clone was seen only a few times. The chain links TRBV6-8 to TRBJ2-7; TRBD1 aligns across 7 bases. CDR1 and CDR2 from the germline V gene are MNHGY and SAAAGT. V was pared by 2 bases and J by 0 bases, with 16 bases of the junction left unmatched. This CDR3 spans 19 amino acids. CDR3: CASSYPGWRGTAISYEQYF. As DNA, the CDR3 is TGTGCCAGCAGTTACCCAGGGTGGCGTGGGACAGCTATCTCCTACGAGCAGTACTTC.

The chain is built from TRBV6-8 and TRBJ1-3; D may be TRBD1 (5 bases). The germline V gene encodes CDR1 MNHGY and CDR2 SAAAGT. Trimming shortened V by 7 bases and J by 7 bases, and 26 bases separated the two germline ends. CDR3 length: 17 residues. For the CDR3, the DNA is TGTGCCAGCATCCCGGCGGCCGACAGCCTCCATCGGAACACCATATATTTT. It is translated as CASIPAADSLHRNTIYF.

This chain uses TRBV10-3 with TRBJ2-5, with 7 bases lining up with TRBD2. CDR1 is ENHRY, CDR2 SYGVKD, per germline. J gave up 4 bases and V 2 bases, and 7 bases lay outside the gene matches. This CDR3 comprises 15 residues. The CDR3 region is CAISEGREWRETQYF. CDR3 DNA sequence: TGTGCCATCAGTGAGGGGCGGGAGTGGCGAGAGACCCAGTACTTC.

This chain uses TRBV11-3 with TRBJ2-2, with D unresolved. This CDR3 contains 14 residues. The germline gives CDR1 SGHNT, CDR2 YENEEA. Between the trimmed V and J ends, which lost 0 bases and 0 bases, there was a span of 2 bases. The CDR3 is CASSLDPNTGELFF. As DNA, the CDR3 is TGTGCCAGCAGCTTAGATCCGAACACCGGGGAGCTGTTTTTT.

This chain connects TRBV5-1 to TRBJ2-7; D is undetermined. Germline CDR1 and CDR2: SGHRS and YFSETQ. The CDR3 sequence is 16 residues long. Trimming took 3 bases from V and 6 from J, leaving 22 bases between them. CDR3 sequence: CASSYYGPTAIVEQYF. Here the CDR3 DNA reads TGCGCCAGCAGCTACTATGGTCCGACGGCGATTGTCGAGCAGTACTTC. Complete variable domain (other parts from reference TRBV5-1 and TRBJ2-7): KAGVTQTPRYLIKTRGQQVTLSCSPISGHRSVSWYQQTPGQGLQFLFEYFSETQRNKGNFPGRFSGRQFSNSRSEMNVSTLELGDSALYLCASSYYGPTAIVEQYFGPGTRLTVT.

This chain uses TRBV29-1 with TRBJ2-5; D remains unclear. Deletions cut 4 bases from V and 2 bases from J, with 11 bases between. Germline V gene sequence: CDR1 SQVTM, CDR2 ANQGSEA. The CDR3 has 13 residues. This CDR3 is CSVVLGGQETQYF. The CDR3 coding sequence is TGCAGCGTTGTATTGGGTGGACAAGAGACCCAGTACTTC. Complete variable domain (other parts from reference TRBV29-1 and TRBJ2-5): SAVISQKPSRDICQRGTSLTIQCQVDSQVTMMFWYRQQPGQSLTLIATANQGSEATYESGFVIDKFPISRPNLTFSTLTVSNMSPEDSSIYLCSVVLGGQETQYFGPGTRLLVL.

The chain recombines TRBV6-8 with TRBJ2-7; 8 nucleotides align to TRBD1. Looked up from germline, CDR1 is MNHGY and CDR2 is SAAAGT. This CDR3 has 16 amino acids. V was pared by 5 bases and J by 0 bases, with 9 bases of the junction left unmatched. CDR3 loop: CASSPRHRGNSYEQYF. CDR3 DNA: TGTGCCAGCAGTCCTAGACACAGGGGGAACTCCTACGAGCAGTACTTC.

The chain recombines TRBV5-1 with TRBJ2-3; 7 bases fit TRBD2. V lost 4 bases and J lost 1; bases outside the gene matches: 3. Germline V gene data show CDR1 as SGHRS and CDR2 as YFSETQ. CDR3 length: 14 amino acids. This chain's CDR3 is CASSPSGRTDTQYF. The CDR3, as DNA: TGCGCCAGCAGCCCTAGCGGCCGCACAGATACGCAGTATTTT.